The rows below give T cell receptor beta chains drawn from one sample of a study of blood T cell repertoires in COVID-19. Measured with immunoSEQ multiplex PCR; TCRdb has only the in-frame clones, and not every one. The sample has about 150,000 clones; 89% are singletons. The sample taken for sequencing was peripheral blood. These receptors all stem from a man aged 55 to 69 with acute or convalescent COVID-19. CDR3s include the opening cysteine and the closing phenylalanine or tryptophan. A D gene is named only where the DNA matches it firmly. Clone size is given for some rows only: seen once, a few or many times, or a class if the clone is expanded.

>TRBJ1-1|NA|TRBV30|NA
TGTGCCTGTACAGGGAGAGGGAAGACTGAAGCTTTCTTT
CACTGRGKTEAFF
>TRBJ2-7|NA|TRBV19|TRBD2
TGTGCCAGTAGTCACGCAACGGGGGGGATCTACGAGCAGTACTTC
CASSHATGGIYEQYF
>TRBJ1-2|NA|TRBV4-2|NA
TGTGCCAGCAGCCAAGAACGTCAGGGGAACTATGGCTACACCTTC
CASSQERQGNYGYTF
>TRBJ2-3|NA|TRBV5-1|TRBD1
TGCGCCAGCAGCTTGGAAGGGGGCCATACAGATACGCAGTATTTT
CASSLEGGHTDTQYF
>TRBJ2-1|NA|TRBV20-1|NA
TGCAGTGCTAGACAGATATCTGAGCAGTTCTTC
CSARQISEQFF
>TRBJ2-3|NA|TRBV11-3|NA
TGTGCCAGCAGTGCTAGCCCGGGGATTAGCACAGATACGCAGTATTTT
CASSASPGISTDTQYF
>TRBJ1-1|NA|TRBV6-5|TRBD1
TGTGCCAGCAGTTCCGCGACAGGGCTCAAGGACACTTTCTTT
CASSSATGLKDTFF
>TRBJ1-1|NA|TRBV14|TRBD1
TGTGCCAGCAGCGTTGCCGGGACAGGGGACCCTGAAGCTTTCTTT
CASSVAGTGDPEAFF
>TRBJ2-1|NA|TRBV6-5|TRBD1
TGTGCCAGCACCCCGACAGGGGCCCCCGGTGAGCAGTTCTTC
CASTPTGAPGEQFF
>TRBJ1-1|NA|TRBV18|TRBD1
TGTGCCAGCTCACCAGGAGGGACAGCCCAGTGGGCTTTCTTT
CASSPGGTAQWAFF
>TRBJ2-3|NA|TRBV7-8|TRBD2
TGTGCCAGCAGCTCATTACTAGCGGGGGTCACAGATACGCAGTATTTT
CASSSLLAGVTDTQYF
>TRBJ1-6|NA|TRBV10-1|TRBD1
TGCGCCAGCACCAACAAGGGACAGGGAGTGTCACCCCTCCACTTT
CASTNKGQGVSPLHF
>TRBJ2-1|NA|TRBV19|NA
TGTGCCAGTAGTATTCGCGGGGATGAGCAGTTCTTC
CASSIRGDEQFF
>TRBJ2-3|NA|TRBV5-1|NA
TGCGCCAGCAGCTTGAGGGCTAGCGCATCAGATACGCAGTATTTT
CASSLRASASDTQYF
>TRBJ1-6|NA|TRBV25-1|TRBD1
TGTGCCAGCAGTCGGGGGACAGAGAATAATTCACCCCTCCACTTT
CASSRGTENNSPLHF
>TRBJ2-3|NA|TRBV7-6|NA
TGTGCCAGCAGCTTACGCCTCGCGGCGGTTAGCACAGATACGCAGTATTTT
CASSLRLAAVSTDTQYF
>TRBJ1-5|NA|TRBV27|NA
TGTGCCAGCAGTGTCCGGGTAGGTCAGCCCCAGCATTTT
CASSVRVGQPQHF
>TRBJ1-6|NA|TRBV5-6|NA
TGTGCCAGCAGCTTGGACAGTGGGCTGGGAGCCCCTCGGGGTTCACCCCTCCACTTT
CASSLDSGLGAPRGSPLHF
>TRBJ2-3|NA|TRBV5-1|TRBD1
TGCGCCAGCAGCATAACAGGGGGCACAGATACGCAGTATTTT
CASSITGGTDTQYF
>TRBJ2-1|NA|TRBV7-7|NA
TGTGCCAGCAGCGCGGGGGCGGGTTCCTACAATGAGCAGTTCTTC
CASSAGAGSYNEQFF
>TRBJ2-5|NA|TRBV4-2|NA
TGTGCCAGCAGCCAGCTGGCGGGGGCACAAGAGACCCAGTACTTC
CASSQLAGAQETQYF
>TRBJ1-1|NA|TRBV12-3/TRBV12-4|NA
TGTGCCAGCAGTTTTCCATTCACTGAAGCTTTCTTT
CASSFPFTEAFF
>TRBJ2-5|NA|TRBV30|NA
TGTGCCTGGAGTGTTAATTGGGGCGAGACCCAGTACTTC
CAWSVNWGETQYF
>TRBJ2-6|NA|TRBV5-1|NA
TGCGCCAGCAGCGTCCTAACGGGGGCTGGGGCCAACGTCCTGACTTTC
CASSVLTGAGANVLTF
>TRBJ1-1|NA|TRBV12-3/TRBV12-4|NA
TGTGCCAGCAGTTTAACTTTAGCTGAAGCTTTCTTT
CASSLTLAEAFF
>TRBJ1-2|NA|TRBV3-1/TRBV3-2|TRBD1
TGTGCCAGCACCTTACAGGGGGCCTCCAACTATGGCTACACCTTC
CASTLQGASNYGYTF
>TRBJ1-5|NA|TRBV18|NA
TGTGCCAGCTCCCGGAGCAGGGGTGGTGATCAGCCCCAGCATTTT
CASSRSRGGDQPQHF
>TRBJ1-3|NA|TRBV9|NA
TGTGCCAGCAGCGTAGACTCCGCCTCTGGAAACACCATATATTTT
CASSVDSASGNTIYF
>TRBJ1-1|NA|TRBV18|TRBD1
TGTGCCAGCTCCCGCTCGACAGGGGAGGACACTGAAGCTTTCTTT
CASSRSTGEDTEAFF
>TRBJ2-2|NA|TRBV12-5|NA
TGTGCTAGTGGTTTCTTCCGGGGACAGAACACCGGGGAGCTGTTTTTT
CASGFFRGQNTGELFF
>TRBJ2-5|NA|TRBV6-1|TRBD1
TGTGCCAGCAGTGACGGACAGGGCTTAGAGACCCAGTACTTC
CASSDGQGLETQYF
>TRBJ1-2|once|TRBV19|NA
TGTGCCAGTACCCCGCCAAGGGGTTTACATGGCTACACCTTC
CASTPPRGLHGYTF
>TRBJ2-7|NA|TRBV5-6|TRBD1
TGTGCCAGCAGCCCCACGACAGGGGGGTCCTACGAGCAGTACTTC
CASSPTTGGSYEQYF
>TRBJ1-1|once|TRBV4-1|NA
TGCGCCAGCAGCCAGCAGGCGCTCACTGAAGCTTTCTTT
CASSQQALTEAFF
>TRBJ2-3|NA|TRBV2|NA
TGTGCCAGCAGTGTGGCAGGGACAAGCACAGATACGCAGTATTTT
CASSVAGTSTDTQYF
>TRBJ2-6|NA|TRBV2|TRBD1
TGTGCCAGCAGTGGACAGGGGGTAAAACTGGGGGCCAACGTCCTGACTTTC
CASSGQGVKLGANVLTF
>TRBJ2-3|NA|TRBV18|NA
TGTGCCAGCTCACCGAGGTCCTCAGATACGCAGTATTTT
CASSPRSSDTQYF
>TRBJ1-1|once|TRBV9|NA
TGTGCCAGCAGCGTAGCTGGGAGAAGGGACACTGAAGCTTTCTTT
CASSVAGRRDTEAFF
>TRBJ2-7|NA|TRBV11-2|NA
TGTGCCAGCAGCCTCAATACAGTATCCAACGAGCAGTACTTC
CASSLNTVSNEQYF
>TRBJ2-5|NA|TRBV3-1/TRBV3-2|TRBD2
TGTGCCAGCAGCCAACGGCTAGCGGGGGGACGGTTGCAAGAGACCCAGTACTTC
CASSQRLAGGRLQETQYF
>TRBJ1-4|NA|TRBV5-1|NA
TGCGCCAGCAGCTTGGGAGGGGAAAAACTGTTTTTT
CASSLGGEKLFF
>TRBJ1-4|NA|TRBV25-1|TRBD1
TGTGCCAGCAGTGAGAACCCCCGACAGGGTAGAAAACTGTTTTTT
CASSENPRQGRKLFF
>TRBJ2-1|NA|TRBV7-3|TRBD1
TGTGCCAGCAGCTTGCCGGGGACAGGGATTAATGAGCAGTTCTTC
CASSLPGTGINEQFF
>TRBJ1-5|NA|TRBV18|NA
TGTGCCAGCTCACCAAAGATTGAGTCGCCCCAGCATTTT
CASSPKIESPQHF
>TRBJ2-2|NA|TRBV11-2|TRBD1
TGTGCCAGCAGGCCTACAGGGGGCACCGGGGAGCTGTTTTTT
CASRPTGGTGELFF
>TRBJ2-3|once|TRBV6-6|NA
TGTGCCATCACCCCCCTCCCCGGGACGCAGTATTTT
CAITPLPGTQYF
>TRBJ1-3|NA|TRBV14|NA
TGTGCCAGCAGCCATTGGGGGGAGGAACATGGAAACACCATATATTTT
CASSHWGEEHGNTIYF
>TRBJ1-2|NA|TRBV2|NA
TGTGCCAGCGATACCCTAGGGGGGGCTGGTGGCTACACCTTC
CASDTLGGAGGYTF
>TRBJ1-2|NA|TRBV5-1|TRBD1
TGCGCCAGCAGCGCCGGGACAGGGGGCCAGATCCAAGGCTACACCTTC
CASSAGTGGQIQGYTF
>TRBJ1-5|NA|TRBV12-3/TRBV12-4|NA
TGTGCCAGCAGTCGGGGGTGGAGGCAGCCCCAGCATTTT
CASSRGWRQPQHF
>TRBJ2-7|NA|TRBV19|NA
TGTGCCAGTAGTATCGGGAACGAGCAGTACTTC
CASSIGNEQYF
>TRBJ1-2|NA|TRBV19|NA
TGTGCCAGTAGCGAACCCTGGGAGTTGAACGACTATGGCTACACCTTC
CASSEPWELNDYGYTF
>TRBJ2-7|few|TRBV5-1|TRBD2
TGCGCCAGCAGCTGGGGGGGTTACGAGCAGTACTTC
CASSWGGYEQYF
>TRBJ1-6|NA|TRBV19|NA
TGTGCCAGTAGTACCCCTCCCGGGAGCTCCTATAATTCACCCCTCCACTTT
CASSTPPGSSYNSPLHF